The rows below give T cell receptor beta chains drawn from one sample of a study of blood T cell repertoires in COVID-19. Clones were sequenced by immunoSEQ multiplex PCR, and TCRdb holds only the in-frame ones, with some missing. The data contain a few hundred thousand clones, 83% of them singletons. The sample was peripheral blood. Receptors were obtained from a woman aged 50 to 60 with acute or convalescent COVID-19. Both conserved end residues are part of each CDR3. The order of the fields is J gene, D gene, V gene, clone size, CDR3 protein, CDR3 DNA. D genes are given only for firm matches. Part of the rows lack a size; the others show once, few, many or a class for expanded clones.

J: TRBJ1-2
D: TRBD1
V: TRBV5-4
size: -
CDR3: CASSWGPGTGNYGYTF
DNA: TGTGCCAGCAGCTGGGGCCCCGGGACAGGGAACTATGGCTACACCTTC

J: TRBJ1-2
D: -
V: TRBV7-8
size: few
CDR3: CASSLVPGGVSANTF
DNA: TGTGCCAGCAGCTTAGTTCCAGGAGGGGTGTCGGCGAACACCTTC

J: TRBJ1-2
D: -
V: TRBV6-4
size: once
CDR3: CASRNTGSYGYTF
DNA: TGTGCCAGCAGGAATACAGGGAGCTATGGCTACACCTTC

J: TRBJ1-1
D: -
V: TRBV6-4
size: -
CDR3: CASRTYREATEAFF
DNA: TGTGCCAGCAGAACCTACAGGGAAGCCACTGAAGCTTTCTTT

J: TRBJ1-1
D: -
V: TRBV18
size: few
CDR3: CASSQQGGGNTEAFF
DNA: TGTGCCAGCTCACAACAGGGTGGAGGGAACACTGAAGCTTTCTTT

J: TRBJ2-1
D: TRBD2
V: TRBV14
size: once
CDR3: CASSQQLWREYDEQFF
DNA: TGTGCCAGCAGCCAACAACTTTGGCGGGAGTACGATGAGCAGTTCTTC

J: TRBJ2-7
D: TRBD1
V: TRBV9
size: -
CDR3: CASSVGQGTDYEQYF
DNA: TGTGCCAGCAGCGTAGGGCAAGGGACAGACTACGAGCAGTACTTC

J: TRBJ1-1
D: TRBD1
V: TRBV6-5
size: -
CDR3: CASSHRGRMNTEAFF
DNA: TGTGCCAGCAGCCACAGGGGGCGGATGAACACTGAAGCTTTCTTT

J: TRBJ2-6
D: TRBD1
V: TRBV4-3
size: -
CDR3: CASSLAGTGGSGANVLTF
DNA: TGCGCCAGCAGCCTGGCTGGGACAGGGGGTTCTGGGGCCAACGTCCTGACTTTC

J: TRBJ1-2
D: -
V: TRBV5-1
size: -
CDR3: CASGTDRFYGYTF
DNA: TGCGCCAGCGGAACAGACAGATTCTATGGCTACACCTTC

J: TRBJ2-7
D: TRBD2
V: TRBV5-1
size: once
CDR3: CASKLTSSSYEQYF
DNA: TGCGCCAGCAAGTTGACTAGCTCGTCCTACGAGCAGTACTTC

J: TRBJ1-6
D: TRBD1
V: TRBV5-4
size: few
CDR3: CASSGQGSYNSPLHF
DNA: TGTGCCAGCAGCGGACAGGGCTCCTATAATTCACCCCTCCACTTT

J: TRBJ1-1
D: TRBD1
V: TRBV7-2
size: once
CDR3: CASSFTAGGRTEAFF
DNA: TGTGCCAGCAGCTTCACCGCAGGGGGCAGAACTGAAGCTTTCTTT

J: TRBJ1-1
D: TRBD1
V: TRBV7-3
size: -
CDR3: CASSSSTGGTEAFF
DNA: TGTGCCAGCAGCTCGTCGACAGGGGGGACTGAAGCTTTCTTT

J: TRBJ1-4
D: -
V: TRBV5-1
size: -
CDR3: CASSPGDLANEKLFF
DNA: TGCGCCAGCAGCCCGGGAGACTTAGCTAATGAAAAACTGTTTTTT

J: TRBJ2-3
D: TRBD2
V: TRBV2
size: few
CDR3: CASSGLAGGTDTQYF
DNA: TGTGCCAGCAGTGGATTGGCGGGGGGCACAGATACGCAGTATTTT

J: TRBJ1-5
D: TRBD1
V: TRBV6-2/TRBV6-3
size: -
CDR3: CASSLGQVGNQPQHF
DNA: TGTGCCAGCAGTCTGGGACAGGTTGGCAATCAGCCCCAGCATTTT

J: TRBJ1-1
D: TRBD1
V: TRBV7-3
size: -
CDR3: CASSSSTGTEAFF
DNA: TGTGCCAGCAGCTCTTCGACAGGGACTGAAGCTTTCTTT

J: TRBJ2-7
D: -
V: TRBV18
size: -
CDR3: CASSPGSYEQYF
DNA: TGTGCCAGCTCACCAGGGAGCTACGAGCAGTACTTC

J: TRBJ1-5
D: -
V: TRBV6-5
size: -
CDR3: CASRDSFNQPQHF
DNA: TGTGCCAGCAGAGACAGCTTCAATCAGCCCCAGCATTTT

J: TRBJ2-2
D: -
V: TRBV24-1
size: once
CDR3: CATMSRTGELFF
DNA: TGTGCCACCATGAGCCGGACCGGGGAGCTGTTTTTT

J: TRBJ1-6
D: -
V: TRBV6-6
size: -
CDR3: CASSYSVVGGSPLHF
DNA: TGTGCCAGCAGTTACTCGGTTGTGGGGGGATCACCCCTCCACTTT

J: TRBJ2-7
D: TRBD2
V: TRBV10-1
size: few
CDR3: CASVSGTSGSYEQYF
DNA: TGCGCCAGCGTTTCCGGGACTAGCGGCTCCTACGAGCAGTACTTC

J: TRBJ1-6
D: -
V: TRBV21-1
size: -
CDR3: CAEKFSSYNSPLHF
DNA: TGTGCGGAGAAGTTTAGCTCCTATAATTCACCCCTCCACTTT

J: TRBJ1-1
D: -
V: TRBV29-1
size: -
CDR3: CSVESRGGRSFF
DNA: TGCAGCGTTGAGAGTAGGGGGGGACGGAGTTTCTTT

J: TRBJ2-1
D: TRBD2
V: TRBV10-3
size: -
CDR3: CAISDSKRAGGPNEQFF
DNA: TGTGCCATCAGTGACTCCAAGAGGGCGGGAGGGCCCAATGAGCAGTTCTTC

J: TRBJ1-4
D: -
V: TRBV6-6
size: -
CDR3: CASYSFSVHGEKLFF
DNA: TGTGCCAGCTATTCTTTTAGCGTCCACGGGGAAAAACTGTTTTTT

J: TRBJ2-3
D: TRBD1
V: TRBV6-1
size: -
CDR3: CASSEALGQGYTDTQYF
DNA: TGTGCCAGCAGTGAAGCCTTAGGACAGGGCTACACAGATACGCAGTATTTT

J: TRBJ1-4
D: TRBD1
V: TRBV19
size: -
CDR3: CASSRKYGRGDEKLFF
DNA: TGTGCCAGTAGTAGGAAGTATGGCAGGGGGGATGAAAAACTGTTTTTT

J: TRBJ2-2
D: TRBD1
V: TRBV2
size: -
CDR3: CASRDRYANTGELFF
DNA: TGTGCCAGCAGGGACAGGTACGCGAACACCGGGGAGCTGTTTTTT

J: TRBJ1-4
D: TRBD1
V: TRBV9
size: -
CDR3: CASSGGTATTNEKLFF
DNA: TGTGCCAGCAGCGGCGGGACAGCTACAACTAATGAAAAACTGTTTTTT

J: TRBJ2-7
D: -
V: TRBV4-1
size: -
CDR3: CASSQVFAGPTYEQYF
DNA: TGCGCCAGCAGCCAAGTTTTCGCGGGGCCTACCTACGAGCAGTACTTC

J: TRBJ1-2
D: TRBD1
V: TRBV2
size: -
CDR3: CASSEAPTGEGYTF
DNA: TGTGCCAGCAGTGAAGCGCCAACAGGGGAGGGCTACACCTTC

J: TRBJ1-4
D: -
V: TRBV2
size: -
CDR3: CASNRGTNEKLFF
DNA: TGTGCCAGCAATCGAGGAACTAATGAAAAACTGTTTTTT

J: TRBJ2-7
D: -
V: TRBV7-2
size: -
CDR3: CASSRWTSLHEQYF
DNA: TGTGCCAGCAGCAGATGGACAAGTTTACACGAGCAGTACTTC

J: TRBJ2-3
D: TRBD2
V: TRBV7-9
size: -
CDR3: CASSSRVSGSPDTQYF
DNA: TGTGCCAGCAGCTCTCGGGTTAGCGGGAGCCCAGATACGCAGTATTTT

J: TRBJ1-1
D: -
V: TRBV25-1
size: -
CDR3: CASSPLPSLAGEAFF
DNA: TGTGCCAGCAGTCCCTTGCCCTCCCTCGCCGGTGAAGCTTTCTTT

J: TRBJ2-1
D: -
V: TRBV5-5
size: -
CDR3: CASNRQANNEQFF
DNA: TGTGCCAGTAACAGACAGGCGAACAATGAGCAGTTCTTC

J: TRBJ2-5
D: -
V: TRBV27
size: -
CDR3: CASSLNRLETQYF
DNA: TGTGCCAGCAGTTTAAACAGGCTCGAGACCCAGTACTTC

J: TRBJ1-2
D: TRBD1
V: TRBV7-9
size: -
CDR3: CASSLGAGGRYGYTF
DNA: TGTGCCAGCAGCTTAGGGGCAGGGGGAAGATATGGCTACACCTTC

J: TRBJ1-2
D: TRBD1
V: TRBV2
size: -
CDR3: CASSEGRQGYGYTF
DNA: TGTGCCAGCAGTGAGGGGAGACAGGGCTATGGCTACACCTTC

J: TRBJ2-5
D: -
V: TRBV5-4
size: -
CDR3: CASSRQGRGETQYF
DNA: TGTGCCAGCAGCCGACAGGGGAGGGGAGAGACCCAGTACTTC

J: TRBJ1-4
D: -
V: TRBV28
size: once
CDR3: CASSLRAGDEKLFF
DNA: TGTGCCAGCAGTTTAAGAGCGGGGGACGAAAAACTGTTTTTT

J: TRBJ1-1
D: -
V: TRBV7-3
size: -
CDR3: CASSFRQNTEAFF
DNA: TGTGCCAGCAGCTTCCGACAGAACACTGAAGCTTTCTTT

J: TRBJ1-5
D: -
V: TRBV30
size: -
CDR3: CAWTPPTGTNQPQHF
DNA: TGTGCCTGGACCCCGCCCACAGGGACGAATCAGCCCCAGCATTTT

J: TRBJ1-1
D: TRBD1
V: TRBV6-5
size: -
CDR3: CASSRDRGPDTEAFF
DNA: TGTGCCAGCAGTCGCGACAGGGGGCCGGACACTGAAGCTTTCTTT

J: TRBJ2-7
D: TRBD2
V: TRBV19
size: -
CDR3: CASSRLAGASYEQYF
DNA: TGTGCCAGTAGTAGACTAGCGGGGGCATCCTACGAGCAGTACTTC

J: TRBJ2-3
D: TRBD2
V: TRBV19
size: -
CDR3: CASKETSGSTDTQYF
DNA: TGTGCCAGTAAGGAGACTAGCGGAAGCACAGATACGCAGTATTTT